This T cell receptor beta chain derives from a study of CD8+ T cells in alopecia areata (dated by TCRdb to the late 2010s). With regard to the full study: Treated patients were enrolled in an open-label pilot trial of oral tofacitinib at 5 to 10 mg twice daily for moderate-to-severe alopecia areata. RNA came from the PAXgene miRNA kit for fixed scalp, the miRNeasy kit for PBMCs, and the RNeasy kit for mouse skin. Biopsies were taken from tofacitinib-treated patients at baseline and again at 4 and 24 weeks into treatment, and several of those patients also had a later scalp biopsy. On the human side, TCRbeta sequencing was run on scalp tissue and on sorted CD4+ and CD8+ peripheral blood T cells from healthy controls and from alopecia areata patients with either patchy or totalis/universalis disease. Tofacitinib was administered for 6 to 18 months, and 6 months of follow-up off drug were then conducted to assess delayed response and recurrence. Disease severity in treated patients was measured with the SALT score, which quantifies the percentage of affected scalp surface area. High-throughput TCRbeta sequencing was used to examine T cell clonal expansion in alopecia areata in both the C3H/HeJ mouse model and human patients. Scalp clonality was compared among normal scalp (n=4), patchy alopecia areata scalp (n=8), and alopecia totalis/universalis scalp (n=8). TCRbeta CDR3 regions were amplified by immunoSEQ multiplex PCR using 35 Vbeta forward and 13 Jbeta reverse primers. Overall results and qualifications from the work: During tofacitinib treatment, many expanded lesional clones stuck around in both scalp and blood, and this persistence may partly explain why relapse happens after treatment is stopped. Compared with mice, TCR sequences shared between patients were less clear, possibly partly because of HLA diversity across the patient population. Compared with normal scalp, lesional scalp, particularly in alopecia totalis/universalis, had higher clonality and more expanded CD8+ clones, which suggests antigenic drive. Unlike mouse skin, where gammadelta T cells dominate, normal human skin contains resident alphabeta T cells that get sequenced too, which complicates analysis of the scalp TCR repertoire. The treated cohort was small, with a single nonresponder, so links between baseline CD8+ expansion and response need larger studies. Tofacitinib significantly lowered scalp clonality and the number of expanded CD8+ clones among the top 100 scalp clones.

V is clipped by 0 bases and J by 5 bases, and the sequence between their germline boundaries is 14 bases long. Spanning cysteine to phenylalanine, the CDR3 consists of 15 amino acids. Solely the CDR3 DNA is kept, with 45 bases framed from the first base. CDR1 and CDR2 (MNHEY, SVGAGI) derive from the germline V gene. Libraries were prepared through the immunoSEQ multiplex PCR assay. RNA was extracted from all samples and reverse transcribed into cDNA as template for TCR sequencing. SuperScript III was used for first-strand cDNA synthesis, primed with a 2:1 mix of oligo-dT and random hexamers. A synthetic immune receptor repertoire was used to measure amplification bias, and any remaining bias was corrected computationally. The study's processing was this. Raw reads were preprocessed for error removal, and CDR3 was defined according to IMGT conventions as running from the conserved cysteine to phenylalanine. Clonality was calculated as 1 minus Shannon entropy normalized by log2 of the number of productive unique TCRs. Scalp TCRbeta sequences were cross-referenced with sorted blood CD4 and CD8 repertoires so that the CD4 or CD8 identity of scalp clones could be inferred. This immuneACCESS table, as held by TCRdb, lists in-frame sequences with V and J called but not all clones. Of the missing ones, under half trace to an unresolved V gene in checked studies; the others have no known cause. V, J and clone size are taken as reported in that table, and D and trimming were inferred from the DNA itself. The sample table contains around 100,000 clones; only one count was recorded for 85% to 90% of them. The ten most abundant clones make up approximately 10% of the sample.

Explained via the paper, the treatment or condition label denotes: oral pan-JAK inhibitor, 5-10 mg twice daily. Peripheral blood and lesional scalp punch biopsies were obtained from patients with alopecia areata. PBMCs were isolated by density centrifugation and stained for CD3, CD4 and CD8, after which CD4+ and CD8+ T cells were sorted on a FACSAria. Details on this clone: Its specific antigen is unknown. Per-base qualities were not stored, and no clone one base away is much larger.

Sequencing was performed on CD8+ T cells sorted from blood, taken between weeks 30 and 35, from a patient treated with tofacitinib. Recombination linked TRBV6-5 to TRBJ2-7; the D gene is perhaps TRBD1, from 6 matching bases. The clonotype originates from a human donor with alopecia areata. The DNA reads TGTGCCAGCAGTTACTCGAGATCAGGGGACCACGAGCAGTACTTC. Its protein reads: CASSYSRSGDHEQYF.